The rows below give T cell receptor beta chains drawn from one sample of a study of blood T cell repertoires in COVID-19. This table comes from immunoSEQ multiplex PCR, and its TCRdb copy is limited to in-frame clones, with some not included. The data show about 48,000 clones, around nine tenths seen once. Sequences were obtained from peripheral blood. The receptors originated from a man aged 65 to 79 with acute or convalescent COVID-19. The CDR3 runs from the conserved cysteine through the conserved F or W. Each record gives: CDR3 DNA, CDR3 protein, J gene, V gene, clone size, D gene. D genes are given only for firm matches. Clone size is stated in some rows and not others, as once, few, many or a class when expanded.

TGTGCCAGCAGTGAGGTCCGGCAGGGAACTGAAGCTTTCTTT CASSEVRQGTEAFF TRBJ1-1 TRBV6-1 - -
TGTGCCAGTAGTATGCCAGGGCTTGAAAAACTGTTTTTT CASSMPGLEKLFF TRBJ1-4 TRBV19 - -
TGTGCCAGCAGTTATCGGACAGGGGAAACTGAAGCTTTCTTT CASSYRTGETEAFF TRBJ1-1 TRBV2 - TRBD1
TGTGCCAGTAGTGTCCAGGGTTATGAGCAGTTCTTC CASSVQGYEQFF TRBJ2-1 TRBV19 - -
TGTGCCAGCAGTCGTCGGGATACGCAGTATTTT CASSRRDTQYF TRBJ2-3 TRBV12-3/TRBV12-4 - -
TGCGCCAGCAGTGTCGGGGGGCAGGTGAATGGCTACACCTTC CASSVGGQVNGYTF TRBJ1-2 TRBV10-2 - -
TGCGCCAGCAGCCAAGAGGGGAGCTTGGATCAGCCCCAGCATTTT CASSQEGSLDQPQHF TRBJ1-5 TRBV4-1 - -
TGTGCCAGCATGACCGGGACAGGGTTCGGAAACACCATATATTTT CASMTGTGFGNTIYF TRBJ1-3 TRBV25-1 - TRBD1
TGTGCCAGCAGTGAATGGGGGGGCAATCAGCCCCAGCATTTT CASSEWGGNQPQHF TRBJ1-5 TRBV25-1 - -
TGTGCCAGCAGCACCGGACAGGTGAATGAAAAACTGTTTTTT CASSTGQVNEKLFF TRBJ1-4 TRBV7-9 few TRBD1
TGTGCCAGCAGACCACTTTTCTCGGGCACTGAAGCTTTCTTT CASRPLFSGTEAFF TRBJ1-1 TRBV11-2 - -
TGCAGTGCTAGTGAGACAGTGAACACTGAAGCTTTCTTT CSASETVNTEAFF TRBJ1-1 TRBV20-1 - -
TGTGCCAGCAGCTTAGGGTCCTCGACAGGGAAGAACACTGAAGCTTTCTTT CASSLGSSTGKNTEAFF TRBJ1-1 TRBV11-3 - TRBD1
TGTGCCTGGAGTATGCTAGCGGGGGGTAGGACCGGGGAGCTGTTTTTT CAWSMLAGGRTGELFF TRBJ2-2 TRBV30 - TRBD2
TGTGCCAGCAGCTTAGGGCGAGCAAACACCATATATTTT CASSLGRANTIYF TRBJ1-3 TRBV7-3 - -
TGTGCCAGCAGCCCGCGGGACAGAAGCAACTATGGCTACACCTTC CASSPRDRSNYGYTF TRBJ1-2 TRBV4-2 - TRBD1
TGTGCCAGCAGCCGGACTACTGCTGAAGCTTTCTTT CASSRTTAEAFF TRBJ1-1 TRBV7-9 - -
TGTGCCAGCAGTTGGGGGGGGACTGGGGCCAACGTCCTGACTTTC CASSWGGTGANVLTF TRBJ2-6 TRBV6-2/TRBV6-3 - TRBD2
TGTGCCAGCAGCTTGACAGCTAATAGCAATCAGCCCCAGCATTTT CASSLTANSNQPQHF TRBJ1-5 TRBV7-2 - -
TGCAGCGTTGAAGCCCTCCGACAGGGAGATGGCTACACCTTC CSVEALRQGDGYTF TRBJ1-2 TRBV29-1 - TRBD1
TGTGCCAGCAGAGAACGACAGGTCTATGGATCACCCCTCCACTTT CASRERQVYGSPLHF TRBJ1-6 TRBV28 - -
TGTGCCAGCAGTCTCCCCACAGGGGGCGATCAGCCCCAGCATTTT CASSLPTGGDQPQHF TRBJ1-5 TRBV28 once TRBD1
TGTGCCAGCAGCCCCCAGGTAGCCTACAATGAGCAGTTCTTC CASSPQVAYNEQFF TRBJ2-1 TRBV5-4 - -